The next 8 T cell receptor beta chains were all read from a single sample in a study of blood T cell repertoires in COVID-19. Only in-frame clones appear in the TCRdb table, and some are missing; sequencing was by immunoSEQ multiplex PCR. In the table there are nearly 350,000 clones, around four fifths of which are singletons. Material for sequencing was peripheral blood. These receptors were collected from a man younger than 40 with active or convalescent COVID-19.

This chain uses TRBV5-1 with TRBJ2-7; 13 bases line up with TRBD2. The CDR3 runs to 15 residues. With V trimmed by 4 bases and J by 5 bases, 6 bases remained unmatched. In germline, CDR1 is SGHRS, CDR2 YFSETQ. The CDR3 coding sequence is TGCGCCAGCAGCAAAACTAGCGGGAGGGCTCACGAGCAGTACTTC. Translated: CASSKTSGRAHEQYF.

V is TRBV24-1 and J is TRBJ2-3; TRBD1 aligns across 10 bases. Germline V CDR1 and CDR2: KGHDR, SFDVKD. CDR3 size: 15 residues. Trimming removed 4 bases from V and 3 bases from J; junction bases left unmatched: 3. The CDR3 spells CATSERDRGTDTQYF. CDR3 in DNA: TGTGCCACCAGTGAGAGGGACAGGGGAACAGATACGCAGTATTTT.

V gene TRBV7-2 combines with J gene TRBJ1-5; D is unclear. Germline CDR1 reads SGHTA; CDR2 reads FQGNSA. This CDR3 comprises 13 residues. V was trimmed by 3 bases and J by 6 bases, leaving 9 bases between them. In DNA form, the CDR3 reads TGTGCCAGCAGCTTTTTGGGAGGTCAGCCCCAGCATTTT. This codes for CASSFLGGQPQHF.

This rearrangement joins TRBV3-1 (or the pseudogene TRBV3-2) to TRBJ2-1; possible D gene TRBD1, 6 bases. Trimming removed 8 bases from V and 3 bases from J, with 17 bases in between. The germline gives CDR1 LGHDT, CDR2 YNNKEL (reference sequence). The CDR3 has 15 residues. The CDR3 nucleotides read TGTGCCAGCCTCCCAGGGGCGGAGAACTACAATGAGCAGTTCTTC. The encoded protein is CASLPGAENYNEQFF.

The chain has TRBV7-2 and TRBJ2-5; 10 bases align to TRBD1. This CDR3 region has 13 residues. The V gene's germline CDR1 is SGHTA and CDR2 FQGNSA. Trimming at V came to 4 bases and at J to 4 bases, leaving 0 bases not matched to a gene. The CDR3 nucleotides read TGTGCCAGCAGCTGGACAGGGGGAGAGACCCAGTACTTC. Its protein product is CASSWTGGETQYF.

The rearrangement joins TRBV9 to TRBJ1-4; 7 bases map to TRBD1. Germline V gene data show CDR1 as SGDLS and CDR2 as YYNGEE. V lost 1 base and J lost 5; bases outside the gene matches: 2. The CDR3 contains 14 residues. For the CDR3, the DNA is TGTGCCAGCAGCGTATCAGGGGGGAATGAAAAACTGTTTTTT. Protein sequence: CASSVSGGNEKLFF.

The V and J genes are TRBV9 and TRBJ1-4; 10 positions agree with TRBD1. CDR3 length: 17 residues. Germline values: CDR1 SGDLS, CDR2 YYNGEE. The junction had 13 bases not matched to a gene; V was cut back by 3 bases and J by 8 bases. The CDR3: CASSAGTGAGRKEKLFF. The CDR3 DNA reads as TGTGCCAGCAGCGCCGGGACAGGGGCCGGAAGGAAGGAAAAACTGTTTTTT.

Ten or more counts support this clone. This rearrangement joins TRBV19 to TRBJ1-2, with 11 bases identical to TRBD1. The CDR3 contains 14 residues. J was trimmed by 7 bases and V by 3 bases; bases with no gene match: 4. Germline assignment: CDR1 LNHDA and CDR2 SQIVND (reference sequence). The CDR3 sequence is CASSIPGTGGGYTF. For the CDR3, the DNA is TGTGCCAGTAGTATCCCCGGGACAGGGGGTGGCTACACCTTC.